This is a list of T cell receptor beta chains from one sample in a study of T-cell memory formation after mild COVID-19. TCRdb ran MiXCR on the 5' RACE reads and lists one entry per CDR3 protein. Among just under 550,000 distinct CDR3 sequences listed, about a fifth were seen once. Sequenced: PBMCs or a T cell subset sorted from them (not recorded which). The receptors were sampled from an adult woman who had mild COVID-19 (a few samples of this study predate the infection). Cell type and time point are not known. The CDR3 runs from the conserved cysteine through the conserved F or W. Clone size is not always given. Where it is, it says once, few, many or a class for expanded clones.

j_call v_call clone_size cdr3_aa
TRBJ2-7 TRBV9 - CASSVGTTRGYEQYF
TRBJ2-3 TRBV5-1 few CASSLVGRVTDTQYF
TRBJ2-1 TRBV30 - CAWRREQSYNEQFF
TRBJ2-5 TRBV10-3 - CAISSGETQYF
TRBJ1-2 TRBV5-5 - CASSLWGRDYGYTF
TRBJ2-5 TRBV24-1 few CATSDLGTGVQETQYF
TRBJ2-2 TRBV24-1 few CATNDRANTGELFF
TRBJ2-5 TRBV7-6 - CASSLAGQGAFETQYF
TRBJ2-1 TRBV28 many CASSLGQSYNEQFF
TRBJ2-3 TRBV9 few CASSEAGSTDTQYF
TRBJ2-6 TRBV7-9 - CASSPTFSGANVLTF
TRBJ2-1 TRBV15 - CATTTGEGNEQFF
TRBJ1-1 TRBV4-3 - CASSQDPLVYTEAFF
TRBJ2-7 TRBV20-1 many CSAARAGWDSYEQYF
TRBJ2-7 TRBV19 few CASSIRPLPAYEQYF
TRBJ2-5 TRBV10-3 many CAISEGGSGETQYF
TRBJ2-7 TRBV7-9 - CASSLGGTFGYEQYF
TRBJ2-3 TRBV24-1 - CATSDFSSTDTQYF
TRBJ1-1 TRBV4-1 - CASSQEQWETEAFF
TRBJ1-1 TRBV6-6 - CASSRTDLEAFF
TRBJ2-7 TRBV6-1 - CASTGPLGDFYEQYF
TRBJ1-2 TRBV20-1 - CSARVDRGLDGYTF
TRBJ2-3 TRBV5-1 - CASSRLRDTQYF
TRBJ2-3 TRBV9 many CASSVGDERDTQYF
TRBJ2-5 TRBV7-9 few CASSYDPRGATGETQYF
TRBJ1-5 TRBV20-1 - CSAREGAAYSNQPQHF